Below are 16 T cell receptor beta chains sequenced from a single sample in a study of shared T cell receptors in the human thymus. The assay was immunoSEQ multiplex PCR, and TCRdb's table has in-frame clones only and misses some. The sample yields about 380,000 clones, 95% seen once. Sequencing was carried out using thymocytes. These receptors were collected from a human donor.

This chain connects TRBV6-1 to TRBJ1-5; D is unresolved. The germline V gene has CDR1 MNHNS and CDR2 SASEGT. The CDR3 is made up of 15 amino acids. With 9 bases removed from V and 2 bases from J, the gap between germline ends came to 17 bases. In DNA, the CDR3 is TGTGCCAGTTACAGCGCTGGATGGGGCAATCAGCCCCAGCATTTT. Protein sequence: CASYSAGWGNQPQHF.

This sequence joins TRBV6-4 and TRBJ2-3, with TRBD2 matching 8 bases. Germline V gives CDR1 MRHNA, CDR2 SNTAGT. V shed 3 bases, J shed 0 bases, and the junction held 5 bases outside the gene matches. The CDR3 is 16 residues long. The CDR3 loop reads CASSETSGTSTDTQYF. Written as DNA, the CDR3 is TGTGCCAGCAGTGAAACTAGCGGCACTAGCACAGATACGCAGTATTTT.

This rearrangement joins TRBV28 to TRBJ1-2; D unclear. V lost 0 bases to trimming and J lost 6 bases, with 23 bases between them. CDR1 MDHEN and CDR2 SYDVKM come from the germline V gene. The CDR3 spans 18 residues. This chain's CDR3 is CASSLCTAPIPARNGYTF. In DNA, the CDR3 is TGTGCCAGCAGTTTATGCACAGCTCCCATTCCAGCTCGAAATGGCTACACCTTC.

This sequence joins TRBV28 and TRBJ1-1; D is unclear. This CDR3 region has 14 residues. Per germline, CDR1 MDHEN and CDR2 SYDVKM. V was cut by 7 bases and J by 1 base, with 13 bases left in between. As DNA, the CDR3 is TGTGCCAGCAAGTTCCGTTTGGGGAACACTGAAGCTTTCTTT. Encoded protein: CASKFRLGNTEAFF.

The chain combines TRBV7-2 with TRBJ2-7, with D tentatively TRBD1 (6 bases). Germline V CDR1 and CDR2: SGHTA, FQGNSA. The CDR3 extends over 17 amino acids. V was shortened by 4 bases and J by 3 bases, with 22 bases between the two germline ends. The CDR3 spells CASSSRACRGHLYEQYF. CDR3 DNA sequence: TGTGCCAGCAGCTCACGGGCTTGTAGGGGACACCTCTACGAGCAGTACTTC.

This chain uses TRBV19 with TRBJ1-5; TRBD1 might be the D (6 bases). The length of the CDR3 is 14 residues. V was shortened by 5 bases and J by 4 bases, with 12 bases between the two germline ends. Germline-derived CDR1 and CDR2 are LNHDA and SQIVND (reference sequence). The CDR3 DNA reads TGTGCCAGTAGTTTGGGGGCGCGGAATCAGCCCCAGCATTTT. This encodes CASSLGARNQPQHF.

J is TRBJ1-2 and V is TRBV4-3; TRBD1 agrees at 7 bases. Looked up from germline, CDR1 is LGHNA and CDR2 is YSLEER. The CDR3 covers 18 residues. V was clipped by 0 bases and J by 7 bases; unmatched bases: 17. The CDR3 DNA reads as TGCGCCAGCAGCCAAGAAACCTCGTCAGGGGGGCGGGGAACTGGCTACACCTTC. Translated: CASSQETSSGGRGTGYTF.

The chain is built from TRBV5-1 and TRBJ1-3; TRBD1 agrees at 8 bases. Trimming took 4 bases from V and 8 from J; bases not matched to a gene: 5. The germline V gene has CDR1 SGHRS and CDR2 YFSETQ. This CDR3 contains 13 residues. The CDR3 sequence is CASSLLQGDTIYF. The CDR3 DNA is TGCGCCAGCAGCCTCTTACAGGGGGACACCATATATTTT.

The chain is built from TRBV14 and TRBJ2-7, with D maybe TRBD2 (6 bases). Trimming stripped 3 bases from V and 2 bases from J, with 14 bases between. The CDR3 totals 15 residues. From germline, CDR1 is SGHDN and CDR2 FVKESK. The CDR3 here is CASSHLTGGTYEQYF. The CDR3 DNA reads as TGTGCCAGCAGCCATCTTACTGGCGGGACCTACGAGCAGTACTTC.

Regarding this clone: One end of the junction varies from germline; a read error may be responsible. The chain links TRBV28 to TRBJ2-7, with D hard to call. Germline V lookup: CDR1 MDHEN, CDR2 SYDVKM. This CDR3 comprises 12 residues. This chain's CDR3 is CASSSIGPRFGF. CDR3 bases: TGTGCCAGCAGTTCAATAGGTCCCAGGTTCGGTTTC.

The rearrangement links TRBV9 to TRBJ2-2; D possibly corresponds to TRBD1 (6 bases). Germline V gene lookup returns CDR1 SGDLS and CDR2 YYNGEE. CDR3 length equals 16 residues. V shed 3 bases and J shed 4 bases, with 16 bases lying between them. The DNA for the CDR3 is TGTGCCAGCAGCGACCGGACAGACCCCTTCACCGGGGAGCTGTTTTTT. This translates into CASSDRTDPFTGELFF.

J is TRBJ2-1 and V is TRBV21-1. TRBV21-1 is flagged as a pseudogene. The CDR3 is 16 amino acids. The CDR3 region is CASSKESCGDYNEQFF. CDR3 coding DNA: TGTGCCAGCAGCAAAGAATCATGTGGTGACTACAATGAGCAGTTCTTC.

This chain uses TRBV30 with TRBJ1-2, with 7 nucleotides matching TRBD1. J was trimmed by 1 base and V by 8 bases; bases with no gene match: 13. The CDR3 loop spans 15 amino acids. Germline V gives CDR1 GTSNPN, CDR2 SVGIG (reference sequence). DNA for the CDR3: TGTGCCCGATTACACTATGGGACAGATAACTATGGCTACACCTTC. It yields the protein CARLHYGTDNYGYTF.

CDR3 coding DNA: TGTGCCTGCCACAGGGAGAGGGGCACAGATACGCAGTATTTT. Translation: CACHRERGTDTQYF. The chain couples TRBV5-4 to TRBJ2-3; possible D gene TRBD1, 6 bases. The CDR3 is made up of 14 amino acids. Trimming removed 10 bases from V and 1 base from J, with 16 bases in between. Looked up from germline, CDR1 is SGHNT and CDR2 is YYREEE (reference sequence). Drawing the rest from reference TRBV5-4 and TRBJ2-3, the complete variable domain is ETGVTQSPTHLIKTRGQQVTLRCSSQSGHNTVSWYQQALGQGPQFIFQYYREEENGRGNFPPRFSGLQFPNYSSELNVNALELDDSALYLCACHRERGTDTQYFGPGTRLTVL.

This clone was detected only a few times. V and J are TRBV25-1 and TRBJ1-1, with D tentatively TRBD1 (6 bases). Per the germline V gene, CDR1 is MGHDK and CDR2 is SYGVNS. The V gene lost 6 bases and the J gene lost 3 bases, with 14 bases spanning the gap. The CDR3 consists of 14 residues. DNA for the CDR3: TGTGCCAGCAGATTAGACAGGCTGGACACTGAAGCTTTCTTT. Its protein product is CASRLDRLDTEAFF.

The chain links TRBV28 to TRBJ2-1; the D gene could be TRBD1 or TRBD2 (5 bases each). The germline CDR1 and CDR2 sequences are MDHEN and SYDVKM. V lost 5 bases, J lost 2 bases, and 13 bases lay in between. The CDR3 contains 15 residues. The CDR3 DNA follows: TGTGCCAGCAGTGCCGGGGACCTTCCCTACAATGAGCAGTTCTTC. Its translation is CASSAGDLPYNEQFF. Complete variable domain (other parts from reference TRBV28 and TRBJ2-1): DVKVTQSSRYLVKRTGEKVFLECVQDMDHENMFWYRQDPGLGLRLIYFSYDVKMKEKGDIPEGYSVSREKKERFSLILESASTNQTSMYLCASSAGDLPYNEQFFGPGTRLTVL.